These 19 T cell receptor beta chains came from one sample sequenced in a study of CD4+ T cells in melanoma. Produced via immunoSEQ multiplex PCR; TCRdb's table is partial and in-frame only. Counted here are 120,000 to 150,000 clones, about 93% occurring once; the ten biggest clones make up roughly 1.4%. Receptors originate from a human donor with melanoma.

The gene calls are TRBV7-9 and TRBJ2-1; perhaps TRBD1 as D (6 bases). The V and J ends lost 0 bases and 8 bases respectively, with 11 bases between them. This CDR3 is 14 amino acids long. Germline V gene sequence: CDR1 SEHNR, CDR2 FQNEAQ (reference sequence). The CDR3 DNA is TGTGCCAGCAGCTTAGCCGGGACAAGCGATGAGCAGTTCTTC. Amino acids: CASSLAGTSDEQFF.

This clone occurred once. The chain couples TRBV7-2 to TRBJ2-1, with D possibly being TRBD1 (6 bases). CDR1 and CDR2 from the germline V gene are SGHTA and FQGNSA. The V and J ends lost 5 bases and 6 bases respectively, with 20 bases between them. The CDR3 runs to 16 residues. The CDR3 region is CASSPRGRQTFNEQFF. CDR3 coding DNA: TGTGCCAGCAGCCCCAGGGGTCGACAGACTTTCAATGAGCAGTTCTTC.

Here the CDR3 reads CASSLGTGKATEAFF. The CDR3 nucleotides are TGTGCCAGCAGCTTGGGGACAGGGAAGGCCACTGAAGCTTTCTTT. The V call is TRBV5-4, the J call TRBJ1-1; 8 bases line up with TRBD1. V dropped 0 bases and J dropped 4; count of bases not matched to a gene: 5. Per the germline V gene, CDR1 is SGHNT and CDR2 is YYREEE (reference sequence). CDR3 size: 15 residues. The variable domain in full, with the rest retrieved from reference TRBV5-4 and TRBJ1-1, is ETGVTQSPTHLIKTRGQQVTLRCSSQSGHNTVSWYQQALGQGPQFIFQYYREEENGRGNFPPRFSGLQFPNYSSELNVNALELDDSALYLCASSLGTGKATEAFFGQGTRLTVV.

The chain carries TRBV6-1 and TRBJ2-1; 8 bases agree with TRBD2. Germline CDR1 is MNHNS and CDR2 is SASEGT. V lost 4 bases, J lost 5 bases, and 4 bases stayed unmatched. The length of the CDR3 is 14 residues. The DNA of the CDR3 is TGTGCCAGCAGTGTAGCGGGAACCGACAATGAGCAGTTCTTC. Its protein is CASSVAGTDNEQFF.

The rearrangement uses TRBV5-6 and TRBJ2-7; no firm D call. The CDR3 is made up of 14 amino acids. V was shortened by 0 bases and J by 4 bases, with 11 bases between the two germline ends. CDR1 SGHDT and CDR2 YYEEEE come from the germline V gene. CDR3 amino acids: CASSLVEGEYEQYF. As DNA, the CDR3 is TGTGCCAGCAGCTTGGTTGAAGGAGAATACGAGCAGTACTTC.

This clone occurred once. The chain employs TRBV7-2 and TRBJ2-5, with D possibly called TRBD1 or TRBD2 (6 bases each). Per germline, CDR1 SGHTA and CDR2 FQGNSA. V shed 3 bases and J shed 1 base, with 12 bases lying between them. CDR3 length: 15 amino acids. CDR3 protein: CASSFGRGPQETQYF. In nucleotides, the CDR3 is TGTGCCAGCAGCTTCGGACGGGGGCCCCAAGAGACCCAGTACTTC.

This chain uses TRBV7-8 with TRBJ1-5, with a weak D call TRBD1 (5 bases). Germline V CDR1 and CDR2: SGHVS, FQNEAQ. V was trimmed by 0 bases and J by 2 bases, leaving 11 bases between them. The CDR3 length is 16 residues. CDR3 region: CASSLARGAGNQPQHF. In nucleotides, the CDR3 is TGTGCCAGCAGCTTAGCTAGGGGCGCGGGCAATCAGCCCCAGCATTTT.

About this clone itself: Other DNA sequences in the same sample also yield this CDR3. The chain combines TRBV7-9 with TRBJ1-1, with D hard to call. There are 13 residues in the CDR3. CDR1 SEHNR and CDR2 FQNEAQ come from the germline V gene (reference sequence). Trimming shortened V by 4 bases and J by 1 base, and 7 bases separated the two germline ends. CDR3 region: CASSWGGNTEAFF. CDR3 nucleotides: TGTGCCAGCAGCTGGGGAGGGAACACTGAAGCTTTCTTT.

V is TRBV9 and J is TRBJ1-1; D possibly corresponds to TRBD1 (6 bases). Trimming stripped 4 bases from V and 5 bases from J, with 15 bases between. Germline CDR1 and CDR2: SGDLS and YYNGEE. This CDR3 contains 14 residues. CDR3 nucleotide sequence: TGTGCCAGCAGCTCAGGGACATTTGGGACTGAAGCTTTCTTT. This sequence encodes CASSSGTFGTEAFF.

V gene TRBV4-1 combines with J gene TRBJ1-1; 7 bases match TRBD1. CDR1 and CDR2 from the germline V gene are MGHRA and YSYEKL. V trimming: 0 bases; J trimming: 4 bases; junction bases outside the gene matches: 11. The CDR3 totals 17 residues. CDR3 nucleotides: TGCGCCAGCAGCCAAGACAGGCTCAAACAGGGGTCCACTGAAGCTTTCTTT. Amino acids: CASSQDRLKQGSTEAFF.

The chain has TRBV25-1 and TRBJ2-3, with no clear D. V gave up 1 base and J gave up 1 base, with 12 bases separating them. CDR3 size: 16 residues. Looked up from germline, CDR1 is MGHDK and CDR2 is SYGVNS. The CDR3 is CASSEFKAAGTDTQYF. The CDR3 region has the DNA TGTGCCAGCAGTGAATTTAAGGCCGCGGGCACAGATACGCAGTATTTT.

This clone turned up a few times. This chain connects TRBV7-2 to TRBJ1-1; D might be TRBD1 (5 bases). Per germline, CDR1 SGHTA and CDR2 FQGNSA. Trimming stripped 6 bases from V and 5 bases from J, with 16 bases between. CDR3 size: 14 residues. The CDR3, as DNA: TGTGCCAGCAGGCCTAACTACAAGGGGACTGAAGCTTTCTTT. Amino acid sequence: CASRPNYKGTEAFF.

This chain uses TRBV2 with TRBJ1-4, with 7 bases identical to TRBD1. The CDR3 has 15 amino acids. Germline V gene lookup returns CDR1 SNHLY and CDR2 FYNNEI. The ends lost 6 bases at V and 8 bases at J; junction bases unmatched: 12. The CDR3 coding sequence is TGTGCCAGCAGCGCCCGGACAGGCGGTAACGAAAAACTGTTTTTT. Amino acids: CASSARTGGNEKLFF.

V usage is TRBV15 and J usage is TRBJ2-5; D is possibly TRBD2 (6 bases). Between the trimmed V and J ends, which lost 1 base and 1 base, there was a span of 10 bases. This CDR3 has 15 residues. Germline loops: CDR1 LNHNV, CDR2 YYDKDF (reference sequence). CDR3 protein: CATSRGGGVQETQYF. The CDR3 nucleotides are TGTGCCACCAGCAGAGGTGGCGGGGTCCAAGAGACCCAGTACTTC.

CDR3 in DNA: TGCAGCGTTGAAGGGCCGCGAGGGGGGGCCACAGATACGCAGTATTTT. It specifies CSVEGPRGGATDTQYF. This chain joins TRBV29-1 and TRBJ2-3; D might be TRBD2 (7 bases). Trimming removed 1 base at V and 2 bases at J, with 16 bases between. CDR1 is SQVTM, CDR2 ANQGSEA, per germline. The CDR3 extends over 16 amino acids.

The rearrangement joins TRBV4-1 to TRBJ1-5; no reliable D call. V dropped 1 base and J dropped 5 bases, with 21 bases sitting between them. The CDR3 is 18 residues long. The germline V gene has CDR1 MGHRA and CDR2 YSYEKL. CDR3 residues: CASSQVPTTRGLDQPQHF. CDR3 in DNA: TGCGCCAGCAGCCAAGTCCCTACAACCCGAGGATTAGATCAGCCCCAGCATTTT.

CDR3 region: CASSPQGSGRGTQYF. As DNA, the CDR3 is TGTGCCAGCAGCCCTCAGGGTTCAGGGCGGGGTACGCAGTATTTT. The genes are TRBV7-9 and TRBJ2-3, with a weak D call TRBD2 (6 bases). V was pared by 5 bases and J by 8 bases, with 20 bases between. This CDR3 comprises 15 residues. Germline CDR1 reads SEHNR; CDR2 reads FQNEAQ (reference sequence).

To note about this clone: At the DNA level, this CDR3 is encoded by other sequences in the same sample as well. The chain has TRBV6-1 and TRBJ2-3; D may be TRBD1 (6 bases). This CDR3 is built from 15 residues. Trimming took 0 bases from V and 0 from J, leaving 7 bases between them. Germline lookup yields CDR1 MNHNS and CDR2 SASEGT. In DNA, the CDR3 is TGTGCCAGCAGTGAAGCGACAGGTAGCACAGATACGCAGTATTTT. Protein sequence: CASSEATGSTDTQYF.

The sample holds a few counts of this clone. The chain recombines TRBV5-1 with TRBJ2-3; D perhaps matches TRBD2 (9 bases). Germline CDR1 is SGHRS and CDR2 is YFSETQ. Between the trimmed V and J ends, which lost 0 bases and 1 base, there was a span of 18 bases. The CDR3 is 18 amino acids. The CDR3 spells CASSLAQGAGGGTDTQYF. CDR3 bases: TGCGCCAGCAGCTTGGCCCAGGGGGCGGGAGGGGGCACAGATACGCAGTATTTT.